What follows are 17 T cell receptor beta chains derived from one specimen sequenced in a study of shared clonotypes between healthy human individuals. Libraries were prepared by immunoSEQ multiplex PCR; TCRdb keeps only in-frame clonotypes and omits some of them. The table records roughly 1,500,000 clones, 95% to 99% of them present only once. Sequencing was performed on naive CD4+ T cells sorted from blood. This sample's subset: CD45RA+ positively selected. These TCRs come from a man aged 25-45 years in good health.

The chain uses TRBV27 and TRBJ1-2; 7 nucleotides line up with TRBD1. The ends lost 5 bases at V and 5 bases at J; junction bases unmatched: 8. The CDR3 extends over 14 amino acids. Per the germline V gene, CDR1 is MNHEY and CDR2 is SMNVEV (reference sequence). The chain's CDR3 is CASSPGTVPYGYTF. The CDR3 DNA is TGTGCCAGCAGTCCCGGGACAGTACCTTATGGCTACACCTTC.

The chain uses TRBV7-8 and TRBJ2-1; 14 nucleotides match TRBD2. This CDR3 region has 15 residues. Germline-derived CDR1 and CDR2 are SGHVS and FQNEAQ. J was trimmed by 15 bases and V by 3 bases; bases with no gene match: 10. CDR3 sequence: CASSFEGLAGESGFF. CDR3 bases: TGTGCCAGCAGCTTTGAGGGACTAGCGGGAGAATCGGGGTTCTTC.

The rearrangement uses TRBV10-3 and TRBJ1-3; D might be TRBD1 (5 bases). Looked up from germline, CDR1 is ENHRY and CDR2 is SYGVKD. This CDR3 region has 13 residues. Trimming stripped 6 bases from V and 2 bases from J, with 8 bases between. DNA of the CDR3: TGTGCCATCAGCGGGGGGGCTGGAAACACCATATATTTT. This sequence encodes CAISGGAGNTIYF.

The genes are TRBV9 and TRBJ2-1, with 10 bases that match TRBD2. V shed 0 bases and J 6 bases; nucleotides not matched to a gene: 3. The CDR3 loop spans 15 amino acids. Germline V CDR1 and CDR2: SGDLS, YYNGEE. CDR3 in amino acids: CASSVASGGPNEQFF. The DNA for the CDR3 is TGTGCCAGCAGCGTAGCTAGCGGGGGCCCCAATGAGCAGTTCTTC.

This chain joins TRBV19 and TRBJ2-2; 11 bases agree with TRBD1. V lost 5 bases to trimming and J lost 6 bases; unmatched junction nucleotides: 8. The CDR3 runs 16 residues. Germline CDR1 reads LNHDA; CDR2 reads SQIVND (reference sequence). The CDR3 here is CASSSEGQGVAGELFF. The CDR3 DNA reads TGTGCCAGTAGTTCAGAGGGACAGGGGGTCGCCGGGGAGCTGTTTTTT.

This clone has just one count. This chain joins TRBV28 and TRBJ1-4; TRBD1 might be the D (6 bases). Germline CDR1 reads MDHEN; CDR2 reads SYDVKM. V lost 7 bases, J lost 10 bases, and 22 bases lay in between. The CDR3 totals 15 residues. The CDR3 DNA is TGTGCCAGCAATGTGGGGGGGCCCCCGGAGGTAAAACTGTTTTTT. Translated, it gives CASNVGGPPEVKLFF.

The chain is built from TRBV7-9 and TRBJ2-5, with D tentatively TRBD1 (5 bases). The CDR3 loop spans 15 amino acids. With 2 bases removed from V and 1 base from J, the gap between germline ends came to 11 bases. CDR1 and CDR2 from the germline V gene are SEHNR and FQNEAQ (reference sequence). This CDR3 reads CASSLPRQFQETQYF. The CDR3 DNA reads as TGTGCCAGCAGCTTACCCCGACAGTTCCAAGAGACCCAGTACTTC.

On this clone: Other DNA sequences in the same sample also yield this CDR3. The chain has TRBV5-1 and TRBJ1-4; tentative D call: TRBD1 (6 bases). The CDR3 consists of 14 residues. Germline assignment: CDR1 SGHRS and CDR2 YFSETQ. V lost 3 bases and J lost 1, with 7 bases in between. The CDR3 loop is CASSSQGTNEKLFF. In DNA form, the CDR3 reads TGCGCCAGCAGCTCACAGGGAACTAATGAAAAACTGTTTTTT. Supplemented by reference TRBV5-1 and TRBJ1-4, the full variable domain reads KAGVTQTPRYLIKTRGQQVTLSCSPISGHRSVSWYQQTPGQGLQFLFEYFSETQRNKGNFPGRFSGRQFSNSRSEMNVSTLELGDSALYLCASSSQGTNEKLFFGSGTQLSVL.

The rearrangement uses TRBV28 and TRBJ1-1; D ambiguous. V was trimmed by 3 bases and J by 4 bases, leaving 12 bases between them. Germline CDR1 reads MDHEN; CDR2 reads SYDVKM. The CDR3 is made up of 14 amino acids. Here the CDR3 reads CASSFKAAVTEAFF. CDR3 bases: TGTGCCAGCAGTTTTAAGGCTGCAGTCACTGAAGCTTTCTTT.

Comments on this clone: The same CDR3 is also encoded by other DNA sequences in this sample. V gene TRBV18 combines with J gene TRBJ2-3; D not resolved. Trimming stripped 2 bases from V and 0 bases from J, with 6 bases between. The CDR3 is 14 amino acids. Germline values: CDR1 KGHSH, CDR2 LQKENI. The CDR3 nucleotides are TGTGCCAGCTCACCATCCCCCAGCACAGATACGCAGTATTTT. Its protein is CASSPSPSTDTQYF.

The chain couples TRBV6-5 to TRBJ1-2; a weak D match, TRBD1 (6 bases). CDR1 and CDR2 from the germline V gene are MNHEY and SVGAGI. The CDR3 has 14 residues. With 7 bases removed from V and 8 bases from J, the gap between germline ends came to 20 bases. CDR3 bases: TGTGCCAGCACCCCTGGAAGGGGGGGGTGGGGCTACACCTTC. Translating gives CASTPGRGGWGYTF.

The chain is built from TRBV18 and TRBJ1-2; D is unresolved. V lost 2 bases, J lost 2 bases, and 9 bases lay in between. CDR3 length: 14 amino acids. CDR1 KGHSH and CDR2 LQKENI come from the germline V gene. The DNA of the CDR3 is TGTGCCAGCTCACCAGGCAGGTTAAACTATGGCTACACCTTC. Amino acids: CASSPGRLNYGYTF.

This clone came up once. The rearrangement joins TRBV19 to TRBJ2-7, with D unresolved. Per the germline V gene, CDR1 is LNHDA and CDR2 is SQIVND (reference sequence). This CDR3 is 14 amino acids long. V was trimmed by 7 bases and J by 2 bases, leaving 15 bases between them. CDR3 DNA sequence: TGTGCCAGTAACAGACACCACAACACCTACGAGCAGTACTTC. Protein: CASNRHHNTYEQYF.

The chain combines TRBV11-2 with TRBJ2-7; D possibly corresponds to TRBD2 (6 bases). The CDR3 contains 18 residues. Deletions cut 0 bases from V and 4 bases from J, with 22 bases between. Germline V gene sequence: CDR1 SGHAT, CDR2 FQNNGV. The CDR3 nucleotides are TGTGCCAGCAGCTTAGATCAGGCTCGCGGGATCTATCAGTACGAGCAGTACTTC. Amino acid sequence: CASSLDQARGIYQYEQYF.

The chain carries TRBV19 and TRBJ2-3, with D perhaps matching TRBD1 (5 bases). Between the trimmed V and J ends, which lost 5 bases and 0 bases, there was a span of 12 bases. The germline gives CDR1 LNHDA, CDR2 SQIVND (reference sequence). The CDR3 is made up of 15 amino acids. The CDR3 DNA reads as TGTGCCAGTAGTCGCCCCCCAGGGAGCACAGATACGCAGTATTTT. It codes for CASSRPPGSTDTQYF. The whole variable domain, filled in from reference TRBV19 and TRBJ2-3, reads DGGITQSPKYLFRKEGQNVTLSCEQNLNHDAMYWYRQDPGQGLRLIYYSQIVNDFQKGDIAEGYSVSREKKESFPLTVTSAQKNPTAFYLCASSRPPGSTDTQYFGPGTRLTVL.

The CDR3 is CASSPDLTGELFF. Written as DNA, the CDR3 is TGTGCCAGCAGCCCTGACTTGACCGGGGAGCTGTTTTTT. This sequence joins TRBV14 and TRBJ2-2; D is uncertain. The germline V gene encodes CDR1 SGHDN and CDR2 FVKESK. The CDR3 covers 13 residues. V shed 4 bases and J shed 5 bases, with 8 bases lying between them.

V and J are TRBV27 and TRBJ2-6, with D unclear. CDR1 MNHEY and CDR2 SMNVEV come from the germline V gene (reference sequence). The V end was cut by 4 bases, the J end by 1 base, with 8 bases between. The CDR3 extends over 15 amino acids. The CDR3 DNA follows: TGTGCCAGCAGTTATCAGGCATCTGGGGCCAACGTCCTGACTTTC. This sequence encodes CASSYQASGANVLTF.